A single sample gave rise to the 22 T cell receptor beta chains below, sequenced in a study of immune characterization of retroperitoneal liposarcoma. TCRdb processed the PCR reads anew with MiXCR; each CDR3 protein has one entry. This sample has 10,000 or so distinct CDR3 sequences, with around a quarter found just once. The material sequenced was tumor tissue. All receptors come from a male donor with retroperitoneal liposarcoma.

In this sample, this clonotype is medium-sized. The V gene is TRBV6-1, the J gene TRBJ2-1; D tentatively fits TRBD1 or TRBD2 (5 bases each). The DNA end favors TRBJ2-7, so the J call may be wrong. Per the germline V gene, CDR1 is MNHNS and CDR2 is SASEGT. CDR3 size: 14 residues. DNA for the CDR3: TGTGCCACAGCCTGGGGGAGAAGCCCCTACGAGCAGTACTTC. Protein sequence: CATAWGRSPYEQYF.

This clonotype was observed a handful of times. V usage is TRBV7-2 and J usage is TRBJ2-4; 12 bases line up with TRBD2. Germline V gives CDR1 SGHTA, CDR2 FQGNSA. The J segment lost 13 bases and the V segment lost 5 bases, leaving 21 bases of the junction unmatched. This CDR3 is built from 18 residues. DNA of the CDR3: TGTGCCAGCAGCGGACCACAAATGCTAGCGGGAGGGAGCTATGAGCAGTACTTC. Its translation: CASSGPQMLAGGSYEQYF.

A remark on this clonotype: As the CDR3 is not closed by the conserved phenylalanine or tryptophan, this likely results from a read error. The DNA is left out, because the CDR3 cannot be placed on it with certainty; the CDR3 is given as TCRdb lists it. The chain joins TRBV27 to TRBJ2-3. Germline CDR1 is MNHEY and CDR2 is SMNVEV (reference sequence). The CDR3 extends over 10 residues, inclusive of both ends. This CDR3 is CASTKRPSSS.

The chain has TRBV6-1 and TRBJ2-5; D remains unclear. The V end lost 4 bases, the J end lost 3 bases, and 6 bases lay between the germline ends. Looked up from germline, CDR1 is MNHNS and CDR2 is SASEGT. The CDR3 length is 12 residues. Here the CDR3 DNA reads TGTGCCAGCAGTGTTTACAAAGAGACCCAGTACTTC. Its protein is CASSVYKETQYF.

This clonotype was recorded a few times. This sequence joins TRBV7-2 and TRBJ1-6; weak D call: TRBD1 (6 bases). V shed 4 bases and J shed 3 bases, with 10 bases lying between them. Germline assignment: CDR1 SGHTA and CDR2 FQGNSA. The CDR3 consists of 15 residues. The CDR3 region is CASSSQGGYNSPLHF. In DNA, the CDR3 is TGTGCCAGCAGCTCGCAAGGGGGCTATAATTCACCCCTCCACTTT.

The chain has TRBV12-3 or TRBV12-4 and TRBJ2-5; the match to TRBD2 covers 7 bases. J gave up 5 bases and V 7 bases, and 16 bases lay outside the gene matches. The CDR3 is 16 amino acids. The CDR3 coding sequence is TGTGCCAGCACCATCGGGGGGTCCGCGGTCCGGGAGACCCAGTACTTC. Protein product: CASTIGGSAVRETQYF.

This clonotype was counted ten times or more. V and J are TRBV12-3 or TRBV12-4 and TRBJ2-1, with 9 bases lining up with TRBD1. Trimming removed 1 base from V and 13 bases from J; junction bases left unmatched: 11. The CDR3 is 15 residues long. CDR3 region: CASSLGGQGTETQFF. CDR3 DNA: TGTGCCAGCAGTTTAGGTGGACAGGGGACCGAGACCCAGTTCTTC.

This clonotype came up many times. The chain couples TRBV6-6 to TRBJ2-2; D is unresolved. The CDR3 is 14 amino acids. Germline CDR1 is MNHNY and CDR2 is SVGAGI (reference sequence). The V end was cut by 2 bases, the J end by 6 bases, with 10 bases between. CDR3 loop: CASSYAETAGELFF. The CDR3 coding sequence is TGTGCCAGCAGTTACGCAGAAACGGCCGGGGAGCTGTTTTTT.

This clonotype was counted ten times or more. The J gene is TRBJ2-1, the V gene TRBV6-1; D possibly corresponds to TRBD2 (5 bases). Germline CDR1 is MNHNS and CDR2 is SASEGT. The CDR3 is made up of 12 amino acids. Trimming shortened V by 6 bases and J by 10 bases, and 13 bases separated the two germline ends. CDR3 bases: TGTGCCAGCAGCTCCTACACGGGAGAGCAGTTCTTC. Encoded protein: CASSSYTGEQFF.

This chain links TRBV11-2 with TRBJ2-1; the match to TRBD1 covers 8 bases. The CDR3 covers 14 residues. V dropped 5 bases and J dropped 5; count of bases not matched to a gene: 5. Germline assignment: CDR1 SGHAT and CDR2 FQNNGV. Here the CDR3 DNA reads TGTGCCAGCAGCCCTTGGACAGGGAACAATGAGCAGTTCTTC. As protein: CASSPWTGNNEQFF.

By sample share, this clonotype is large. The chain carries TRBV7-2 and TRBJ2-1; TRBD2 agrees at 8 bases. Judging by the DNA end, TRBJ2-7 fits better; the J call may be wrong. Germline CDR1 and CDR2: SGHTA and FQGNSA. The CDR3 consists of 14 residues. DNA of the CDR3: TGTGCCAGCAGCTCGCGGGGGGTCTACAATGAGCAGTACTTC. Translated: CASSSRGVYNEQYF.

This clonotype was seen a handful of times. The chain uses TRBV27 and TRBJ2-3; 10 positions match TRBD2. With 3 bases clipped from V and 1 base from J, the junction kept 4 bases outside the gene matches. There are 16 residues in the CDR3. From germline, CDR1 is MNHEY and CDR2 SMNVEV (reference sequence). Here the CDR3 DNA reads TGTGCCAGCAGTTTCTATCTAGCGGGAGGCACAGATACGCAGTATTTT. It encodes CASSFYLAGGTDTQYF.

V is TRBV12-3 or TRBV12-4 and J is TRBJ2-5; 9 nucleotides agree with TRBD2. The J call is doubtful: the DNA matches TRBJ2-7 better. The CDR3 has 16 residues. The CDR3 protein is CASSRRRGSGRYEQYF. The CDR3 DNA is TGTGCCAGCAGCCGCAGGCGGGGTAGCGGGAGATACGAGCAGTACTTC.

This clonotype turned up a few times. DNA of the CDR3: TGTGCCAGCAGCTCACTAGCGGGCCGTTACAATGAGCAGTACTTC. It is translated as CASSSLAGRYNEQYF. The rearrangement links TRBV7-8 to TRBJ2-1, with 9 bases matching TRBD2. Matching the DNA end better, TRBJ2-7 makes the J call doubtful. This CDR3 is 15 amino acids long. Per the germline V gene, CDR1 is SGHVS and CDR2 is FQNEAQ.

This clonotype was detected only a few times. V usage is TRBV7-6 and J usage is TRBJ1-2, with TRBD1 matching 7 bases. The length of the CDR3 is 16 residues. The V gene end was trimmed by 10 bases and the J gene end by 6 bases; junction bases not matched to a gene: 20. Germline V gene sequence: CDR1 SGHVS, CDR2 FNYEAQ. CDR3 sequence reads: CATHEFDRVEGDGYTF. CDR3 nucleotides: TGTGCCACCCATGAGTTTGACAGGGTGGAAGGAGATGGCTACACCTTC.

This clonotype occurred a few times. V gene TRBV27 combines with J gene TRBJ2-1; the D gene is possibly TRBD1 (7 bases). This CDR3 spans 12 amino acids. V lost 6 bases and J 10 bases, leaving 13 bases between the germline ends. Germline values: CDR1 MNHEY, CDR2 SMNVEV (reference sequence). Written as DNA, the CDR3 is TGTGCCAGCAGCAACAGGGGAGGAGAGCAGTTCTTC. The encoded protein is CASSNRGGEQFF.

This chain links TRBV12-5 with TRBJ1-5, with 9 bases matching TRBD1. The CDR3 has 15 residues. Trimming cost V 5 bases and J 4 bases; bases outside gene matches: 6. Germline values: CDR1 LGHNT, CDR2 FRNRAP. The CDR3 loop is CASGGEGQGNQPQHF. In DNA form, the CDR3 reads TGTGCTAGTGGTGGGGAGGGACAGGGAAATCAGCCCCAGCATTTT.

This clonotype appeared once. The chain is built from TRBV4-1 and TRBJ2-2; TRBD1 matches at 9 bases. The CDR3 sequence is 15 residues long. Germline V gene lookup returns CDR1 MGHRA and CDR2 YSYEKL. After removal of 3 bases from V and 4 bases from J, the junction contained 3 bases not matched to a gene. The CDR3 reads CASSQGQGGTGELFF. The DNA of the CDR3 is TGCGCCAGCAGCCAGGGACAGGGAGGCACCGGGGAGCTGTTTTTT.

The chain combines TRBV7-3 with TRBJ2-2; TRBD2 is a possible D gene (6 bases). Germline CDR1 and CDR2: SGHTA and FQGTGA. The germline V and J ends were trimmed by 4 bases and 5 bases, with 17 bases remaining between them. The CDR3 has 16 amino acids. The CDR3 DNA reads as TGTGCCAGCAGCTCACAACCGGGACTGGGTACCGGGGAGCTGTTTTTT. Translating it yields CASSSQPGLGTGELFF.

The V call is TRBV6-6, the J call TRBJ1-1; D not certain. The CDR3 contains 12 residues. With 2 bases removed from V and 4 bases from J, the gap between germline ends came to 5 bases. Germline V gives CDR1 MNHNY, CDR2 SVGAGI (reference sequence). The CDR3 loop is CASSYGSTEAFF. The DNA of the CDR3 is TGTGCCAGCAGTTACGGGTCCACTGAAGCTTTCTTT.

This clonotype counts as medium-sized (0.01 to 0.1%). Here the CDR3 DNA reads TGTGCCAGCAGTTACAGTGGTCTAGCGGGAGGGGGGGAGCAGTTCTTC. Amino acid sequence: CASSYSGLAGGGEQFF. V usage is TRBV6-6 and J usage is TRBJ2-1; 12 nucleotides match TRBD2. This CDR3 has 16 amino acids. The ends lost 2 bases at V and 10 bases at J; junction bases unmatched: 9. CDR1 is MNHNY and CDR2 is SVGAGI in the germline V gene (reference sequence).

This clonotype has just a few counts. The chain links TRBV7-3 to TRBJ2-5; 7 nucleotides align to TRBD2. Germline CDR1 and CDR2: SGHTA and FQGTGA. The CDR3 consists of 13 residues. The V and J ends lost 4 bases and 5 bases, in that order; junction bases with no gene match: 4. The CDR3 DNA is TGTGCCAGCAGCTCGACTAGCCTGGAGACCCAGTACTTC. Translated, it gives CASSSTSLETQYF. Based on the CDR3 plus reference TRBV7-3 and TRBJ2-5, the full variable domain is GAGVSQTPSNKVTEKGKYVELRCDPISGHTALYWYRQSLGQGPEFLIYFQGTGAADDSGLPNDRFFAVRPEGSVSTLKIQRTERGDSAVYLCASSSTSLETQYFGPGTRLLVL.